Below, 9 T cell receptor beta chains from the same sample are listed, as sequenced in a study of regulatory T cells in long-lasting Graves disease. Time point in this sample: newly diagnosed GD, antithyroid drugs for less than 3 months. The TCR library was made from RNA that had been extracted from PBMCs in TRIzol. Both iRepertoire HTBI primers and Arm-PCR of CDR3 regions were used to build the TCR beta libraries. TCRdb processed the multiplex PCR reads anew with MiXCR; each CDR3 protein has one entry. The sample lists under 450,000 distinct CDR3 sequences, about an eighth occurring once. The sample was also linked to a second study, of T cells in Graves' hyperthyroidism and ophthalmopathy.

The source material was peripheral blood mononuclear cells (PBMCs), sampled at new diagnosis, from a patient treated with antithyroid drugs. The receptors here all came from a woman under 30 with Graves disease.

This clonotype was picked up many times. This chain links TRBV12-3 or TRBV12-4 with TRBJ1-1, with 8 bases identical to TRBD1. V gave up 8 bases and J gave up 7 bases; unmatched junction bases: 15. There are 15 residues in the CDR3. The CDR3 protein is CASSAWTGIAGEAFF. The CDR3 coding sequence is TGTGCCAGCTCAGCCTGGACAGGGATCGCGGGTGAAGCTTTCTTT.

This clonotype was detected many times. The chain is built from TRBV2 and TRBJ1-6; D might be TRBD1 (5 bases). CDR1 and CDR2 (germline): SNHLY, FYNNEI. There are 15 residues in the CDR3. Trimming stripped 4 bases from V and 7 bases from J, with 14 bases between. The CDR3 is CASSVQADGNSPLHF. CDR3 nucleotide sequence: TGTGCCAGCAGTGTACAGGCGGATGGAAATTCACCCCTCCACTTT.

The sample holds many counts of this clonotype. V usage is TRBV5-1 and J usage is TRBJ2-7, with TRBD1 identical over 9 bases. Trimming removed 0 bases from V and 4 bases from J; junction bases left unmatched: 5. From germline, CDR1 is SGHRS and CDR2 YFSETQ. The CDR3 covers 15 residues. The CDR3 spells CASSLEQGARYEQYV. The CDR3 DNA follows: TGCGCCAGCAGCTTGGAACAGGGGGCAAGGTACGAGCAGTACGTC.

This clonotype was counted only a few times. V usage is TRBV6-2 or TRBV6-3 and J usage is TRBJ2-2; D unclear. CDR1 and CDR2 (germline): MNHEY, SVGEGT. This CDR3 has 14 residues. V was trimmed by 10 bases and J by 5 bases, leaving 17 bases between them. CDR3 sequence (DNA): TGTGCCACCGACCTGGGGTTGGGGACCGGGGAGCTGTTTTTT. Its translation is CATDLGLGTGELFF.

In its sample, this clonotype was seen many times. Here the CDR3 DNA reads TGCAGTGCTAGAGAACCAGCGCCCGAGCAGTTCTTC. Amino acid sequence: CSAREPAPEQFF. The V call is TRBV20-1, the J call TRBJ2-1; no clear D. The CDR3 runs 12 residues. Per the germline V gene, CDR1 is DFQATT and CDR2 is SNEGSKA (reference sequence). Deletions cut 0 bases from V and 10 bases from J, with 10 bases between.

Ten or more counts support this clonotype. The rearrangement uses TRBV2 and TRBJ1-5; TRBD1 matches at 7 bases. The germline V gene has CDR1 SNHLY and CDR2 FYNNEI. CDR3 size: 14 residues. Trimming removed 10 bases from V and 6 bases from J; junction bases left unmatched: 12. The CDR3 nucleotides read TGTGCCACCCGGGACAGAGTGGATAGTCAGCCCCAGCATTTT. It is translated as CATRDRVDSQPQHF.

The chain links TRBV4-3 to TRBJ2-1; no reliable D call. Trimming removed 1 base at V and 2 bases at J, with 9 bases between. This CDR3 has 15 residues. Germline V gives CDR1 LGHNA, CDR2 YSLEER. The CDR3 DNA reads as TGCGCCAGCAGCCAAGGTCAGGCAGCCTACAATGAGCAGTTCTTC. Its protein product is CASSQGQAAYNEQFF.

Regarding this clonotype: A much bigger clone sits one base away, suggesting this may be a read error. The chain uses TRBV6-2 or TRBV6-3 and TRBJ2-1; no reliable D call. Trimming took 7 bases from V and 0 from J, leaving 22 bases between them. Germline-derived CDR1 and CDR2 are MNHEY and SVGEGT. The CDR3 is 18 amino acids. The CDR3 sequence is CASNPRAYSRFSYNEQFF. The CDR3 nucleotides read TGTGCCAGCAACCCCCGCGCTTATTCTCGGTTCTCCTACAATGAGCAGTTCTTC.

This clonotype was seen a few times. The chain employs TRBV19 and TRBJ1-1; D uncertain. The germline V gene encodes CDR1 LNHDA and CDR2 SQIVND (reference sequence). The ends were cut back, 7 bases at V and 4 bases at J, with 7 bases in the middle. This CDR3 is built from 11 residues. CDR3 region: CASNTPTEAFF. CDR3 DNA sequence: TGTGCCAGTAATACGCCCACTGAAGCTTTCTTT.